The 29 T cell receptor beta chains presented below share a single source sample, sequenced in a study of cytomegalovirus exposure and HLA in healthy donors. The PCR was carried out with 60 Vbeta primers and 13 Jbeta primers. TCRdb keeps only in-frame clones here, not all; method: immunoSEQ multiplex PCR. The sample carries some 160,000 clones, 75% to 80% recorded once. The sample consisted of PBMCs. Receptors originate from a woman younger than 45 in good health and CMV-seronegative.

The CDR3 region is CASGRVTEAFF. The CDR3 DNA reads TGTGCCAGCGGGAGGGTCACTGAAGCTTTCTTT. The J gene is TRBJ1-1, the V gene TRBV11-2; D ambiguous. Germline V CDR1 and CDR2: SGHAT, FQNNGV. Trimming took 8 bases from V and 4 from J, leaving 8 bases between them. There are 11 residues in the CDR3.

The chain combines TRBV21-1 with TRBJ2-5; the table's D call TRBD2 went unverified against the DNA. TRBV21-1 is listed as a pseudogene. The CDR3 has 16 residues. Written as DNA, the CDR3 is TGTGCCAGCAGCTCACTTGTGGAGGGCGCTCAAGAGACCCAGTACTTC. This translates into CASSSLVEGAQETQYF.

The J gene is TRBJ2-1, the V gene TRBV5-6, with 7 nucleotides matching TRBD2. CDR3 length: 16 amino acids. Germline trimming cut 4 bases from V and 7 bases from J; bases unmatched to any gene: 14. CDR1 SGHDT and CDR2 YYEEEE come from the germline V gene. CDR3 amino acids: CASSLGGRALRNEQFF. The CDR3 nucleotides are TGTGCCAGCAGCCTTGGGGGGAGGGCCCTTAGGAATGAGCAGTTCTTC.

This rearrangement joins TRBV25-1 to TRBJ2-1; possible D gene TRBD1, 5 bases. V lost 6 bases and J lost 8, with 14 bases in between. The CDR3 length is 13 residues. The germline V gene encodes CDR1 MGHDK and CDR2 SYGVNS. The CDR3 sequence: CASRGKGWYEQFF. The CDR3 bases are TGTGCCAGCAGAGGGAAGGGGTGGTATGAGCAGTTCTTC.

This chain joins TRBV6-5 and TRBJ1-1; 7 bases align to TRBD1. V lost 6 bases, J lost 11 bases, and 15 bases stayed unmatched. The CDR3 spans 14 residues. Germline V lookup: CDR1 MNHEY, CDR2 SVGAGI. As DNA, the CDR3 is TGTGCCAGCAGACCCATCACCCGACAGGGCCGGGCTTTCTTT. Translating gives CASRPITRQGRAFF.

J is TRBJ1-4 and V is TRBV30; tentative D call: TRBD1 (6 bases). The CDR3 totals 13 residues. CDR1 and CDR2 from the germline V gene are GTSNPN and SVGIG (reference sequence). V lost 4 bases and J lost 6, with 12 bases in between. The CDR3 is CAWNSGVDEKLFF. The CDR3 DNA sequence: TGTGCCTGGAATTCAGGGGTAGATGAAAAACTGTTTTTT.

This clone was detected only a few times. The chain joins TRBV20-1 to TRBJ2-7; D gene ambiguous. V lost 2 bases and J lost 5, with 4 bases in between. Germline assignment: CDR1 DFQATT and CDR2 SNEGSKA (reference sequence). The CDR3 sequence is 10 residues long. The CDR3 sequence is CSARLDEQYF. The DNA of the CDR3 is TGCAGTGCTAGACTAGACGAGCAGTACTTC.

The CDR3 is CASGDSYGYTF. CDR3 nucleotides: TGTGCCAGCGGGGACAGTTATGGCTACACCTTC. The rearrangement uses TRBV6-6 and TRBJ1-2; 7 nucleotides align to TRBD1. The V gene's germline CDR1 is MNHNY and CDR2 SVGAGI (reference sequence). V trimming: 8 bases; J trimming: 5 bases; junction bases outside the gene matches: 2. The CDR3 runs 11 residues.

This clone was seen a single time. The chain has TRBV18 and TRBJ1-6, with a weak D call TRBD1 (5 bases). Between the trimmed V and J ends, which lost 2 bases and 10 bases, there was a span of 18 bases. The CDR3 runs to 16 residues. Germline CDR1 reads KGHSH; CDR2 reads LQKENI. This CDR3 is CASSPTAGDGRSPLHF. Written as DNA, the CDR3 is TGTGCCAGCTCACCAACGGCGGGGGACGGCAGATCACCCCTCCACTTT.

This clone was counted a few times. The chain couples TRBV13 to TRBJ2-7; 13 nucleotides match TRBD2. The CDR3 totals 18 residues. The J segment lost 2 bases and the V segment lost 1 base, leaving 8 bases of the junction unmatched. CDR1 and CDR2 from the germline V gene are PRHDT and FYEKMQ (reference sequence). CDR3 bases: TGTGCCAGCAGCTTAGTAGGGGGACTAGCGGGGCTTGCCTACGAGCAGTACTTC. This encodes CASSLVGGLAGLAYEQYF.

The J gene is TRBJ1-1, the V gene TRBV7-2, with no clear D. The CDR3 contains 15 residues. Trimming left V 1 base short and J 6 bases short, with 15 bases between. Per germline, CDR1 SGHTA and CDR2 FQGNSA. The CDR3 DNA reads TGTGCCAGCAGCTTAGTTGTCACTGCTCTCCCTGAAGCTTTCTTT. Translated: CASSLVVTALPEAFF.

This clone has a handful of counts. The rearrangement joins TRBV9 to TRBJ2-2, with D possibly being TRBD1 (5 bases). This CDR3 region has 12 residues. The germline CDR1 and CDR2 sequences are SGDLS and YYNGEE. Trimming shortened V by 4 bases and J by 6 bases, and 7 bases separated the two germline ends. In DNA, the CDR3 is TGTGCCAGCAGCTTCAGGGCCGGGGAGCTGTTTTTT. Translating gives CASSFRAGELFF.

The CDR3 nucleotides read TGTGCCAGCGGGAGGACTGGATCTAATGAAAAACTGTTTTTT. Translation: CASGRTGSNEKLFF. The chain carries TRBV6-5 and TRBJ1-4; no firm D call. This CDR3 region has 14 residues. V lost 8 bases and J 3 bases, leaving 13 bases between the germline ends. CDR1 and CDR2 from the germline V gene are MNHEY and SVGAGI.

The gene calls are TRBV9 and TRBJ2-5, with D maybe TRBD2 (5 bases). V lost 3 bases and J lost 3, with 24 bases in between. Germline CDR1 SGDLS, CDR2 YYNGEE. The CDR3 runs 18 residues. This CDR3 is CASSAPRRSRAREETQYF. The CDR3 DNA reads TGTGCCAGCAGCGCCCCGAGACGCTCGAGGGCGCGGGAAGAGACCCAGTACTTC.

The chain combines TRBV6-5 with TRBJ1-2, with D maybe TRBD1 (5 bases). V lost 4 bases, J lost 11 bases, and 26 bases lay in between. CDR3 length: 16 residues. Germline CDR1 reads MNHEY; CDR2 reads SVGAGI. The CDR3 spells CASSSPGEGPLFGYTF. The DNA of the CDR3 is TGTGCCAGCAGTTCTCCGGGGGAGGGACCGCTATTTGGGTACACCTTC.

The chain couples TRBV6-5 to TRBJ1-2; D remains ambiguous. V dropped 5 bases and J dropped 5 bases, with 12 bases sitting between them. The CDR3 covers 13 residues. Germline loops: CDR1 MNHEY, CDR2 SVGAGI. CDR3 coding DNA: TGTGCCAGCAGTGTGTCGTCAGAATATGGCTACACCTTC. It codes for CASSVSSEYGYTF.

This sequence joins TRBV5-6 and TRBJ1-5; D gene uncertain. The CDR3 is 14 residues long. V gave up 4 bases and J gave up 2 bases, with 10 bases separating them. CDR1 and CDR2 (germline): SGHDT, YYEEEE. In DNA form, the CDR3 reads TGTGCCAGCAGCGGGTTCGGGGGCAATCAGCCCCAGCATTTT. Protein sequence: CASSGFGGNQPQHF.

This chain connects TRBV30 to TRBJ1-2; no reliable D call. The CDR3 covers 14 residues. CDR1 is GTSNPN, CDR2 SVGIG, per germline (reference sequence). The ends were cut back, 0 bases at V and 8 bases at J, with 16 bases in the middle. The CDR3 bases are TGTGCCTGGAGTGTAGGAAAAGGGAGTTTGGGCTACACCTTC. It encodes CAWSVGKGSLGYTF.

The V and J genes are TRBV6-1 and TRBJ1-2; 8 positions agree with TRBD1. The CDR3 has 15 amino acids. With 6 bases clipped from V and 0 bases from J, the junction kept 6 bases outside the gene matches. CDR1 and CDR2 (germline): MNHNS, SASEGT. The CDR3 protein is CASRLGTGSNYGYTF. CDR3 sequence (DNA): TGTGCCAGCAGGCTAGGGACAGGCTCTAACTATGGCTACACCTTC.

The V and J genes are TRBV2 and TRBJ1-5, with D tentatively TRBD1 (6 bases). Trimming cost V 6 bases and J 1 base, with 10 bases left between them. The germline V gene encodes CDR1 SNHLY and CDR2 FYNNEI. This CDR3 has 14 amino acids. CDR3 sequence reads: CASRGTRSNQPQHF. The CDR3 DNA sequence: TGTGCCAGCAGGGGGACACGAAGCAATCAGCCCCAGCATTTT.

This CDR3 is CASYRTSGGELFF. The CDR3 DNA reads as TGTGCCAGCTACCGGACTAGTGGCGGGGAGCTGTTTTTT. This chain connects TRBV14 to TRBJ2-2, with TRBD2 matching over 7 bases. V gave up 8 bases and J gave up 7 bases; unmatched junction bases: 7. The germline V gene encodes CDR1 SGHDN and CDR2 FVKESK. The CDR3 length is 13 residues. Filled out from reference TRBV14 and TRBJ2-2, the complete variable domain reads EAGVTQFPSHSVIEKGQTVTLRCDPISGHDNLYWYRRVMGKEIKFLLHFVKESKQDESGMPNNRFLAERTGGTYSTLKVQPAELEDSGVYFCASYRTSGGELFFGEGSRLTVL.

The chain combines TRBV11-1 with TRBJ1-3, with D hard to call. V lost 2 bases and J lost 2, with 7 bases in between. CDR3 length: 14 amino acids. Germline CDR1 and CDR2: SGHAT and FQDESV (reference sequence). CDR3 residues: CASSLTVPGNTIYF. As DNA, the CDR3 is TGTGCCAGCAGCTTAACAGTTCCTGGAAACACCATATATTTT.

The chain has TRBV6-1 and TRBJ1-1; D unresolved. Germline-derived CDR1 and CDR2 are MNHNS and SASEGT. V was cut by 4 bases and J by 1 base, with 10 bases left in between. CDR3 size: 14 residues. The CDR3, as DNA: TGTGCCAGCAGTGCGACCGGGAGGAACACTGAAGCTTTCTTT. Translation: CASSATGRNTEAFF.

The chain carries TRBV28 and TRBJ2-6; D call uncertain. Trimming removed 2 bases from V and 0 bases from J, with 5 bases in between. The length of the CDR3 is 15 residues. Germline-derived CDR1 and CDR2 are MDHEN and SYDVKM. The CDR3 DNA reads as TGTGCCAGCAGTTTACCGGTCTCTGGGGCCAACGTCCTGACTTTC. Translating it yields CASSLPVSGANVLTF. The variable domain in full, completed from reference TRBV28 and TRBJ2-6, reads DVKVTQSSRYLVKRTGEKVFLECVQDMDHENMFWYRQDPGLGLRLIYFSYDVKMKEKGDIPEGYSVSREKKERFSLILESASTNQTSMYLCASSLPVSGANVLTFGAGSRLTVL.

The rearrangement joins TRBV10-3 to TRBJ2-6; D perhaps matches TRBD1 (5 bases). V lost 10 bases and J 0 bases, leaving 7 bases between the germline ends. Germline CDR1 reads ENHRY; CDR2 reads SYGVKD. CDR3 length: 13 amino acids. Here the CDR3 reads CATQGSGANVLTF. The CDR3 nucleotides read TGTGCCACGCAGGGCTCTGGGGCCAACGTCCTGACTTTC.

On this clone itself: It is unclear where the CDR3 begins or ends on the DNA, so no DNA is shown, and the CDR3 is as TCRdb lists it. This chain joins TRBV5-1 and TRBJ2-5; TRBD2, as called in the table, went unchecked against the DNA. The length of the CDR3 is 14 amino acids, counting both ends. From germline, CDR1 is SGHRS and CDR2 YFSETQ. This CDR3 is CASSSSGLAETQYF.

CDR3 bases: TGCGCCAGCAGCTTGGAAGGACAGGGGATTTACGATGGCTACACCTTC. Protein sequence: CASSLEGQGIYDGYTF. V is TRBV5-1 and J is TRBJ1-2; 9 bases line up with TRBD1. The germline V gene has CDR1 SGHRS and CDR2 YFSETQ. Losses at the gene ends were 0 bases for V and 6 bases for J; bases not matched to a gene: 9. The CDR3 is made up of 16 amino acids.

CDR3 protein: CASSEYRTGSMPNTEAFF. CDR3 coding DNA: TGTGCCAGCAGTGAATACAGGACAGGGTCGATGCCGAACACTGAAGCTTTCTTT. The V and J genes are TRBV25-1 and TRBJ1-1; TRBD1 agrees at 8 bases. This CDR3 comprises 18 residues. Germline CDR1 is MGHDK and CDR2 is SYGVNS. V was clipped by 0 bases and J by 1 base; unmatched bases: 10. Supplemented by reference TRBV25-1 and TRBJ1-1, the full variable domain reads EADIYQTPRYLVIGTGKKITLECSQTMGHDKMYWYQQDPGMELHLIHYSYGVNSTEKGDLSSESTVSRIRTEHFPLTLESARPSHTSQYLCASSEYRTGSMPNTEAFFGQGTRLTVV.

The chain combines TRBV7-8 with TRBJ1-6; TRBD1 matches 8 bases. The CDR3 runs to 14 residues. Losses at the gene ends were 5 bases for V and 8 bases for J; bases not matched to a gene: 5. Germline loops: CDR1 SGHVS, CDR2 FQNEAQ. The CDR3 nucleotides are TGTGCCAGCAGCCTCCAGACAGGGGATTCACCCCTCCACTTT. It encodes CASSLQTGDSPLHF.